This T cell receptor (beta chain) was recorded in a study of CD8 T cells in ankylosing spondylitis. Trimming left V 7 bases short and J 2 bases short, with 20 bases between. Germline loops: CDR1 SNHLY, CDR2 FYNNEI. This CDR3 contains 16 residues. TCRdb independently ran MiXCR on the 5' RACE reads; one entry per CDR3 protein. The table lists about 250,000 distinct CDR3 sequences, 20% to 30% of them singletons, with 0.5% to 0.75% in the top ten. Study-level results: Previously reported in reactive arthritis synovial fluid and blood were some of the motif variants.

Points on this clonotype: What it binds is unknown.

Sequencing used blood, either unsorted or a sorted T cell fraction (not recorded which). The chain joins TRBV2 to TRBJ2-5; possible D gene TRBD1, 6 bases. The sequence was obtained from a male donor with ankylosing spondylitis or in good health (not recorded which). Written as DNA, the CDR3 is TGTGCCAGCAATACAGCCGCAGGGGAAAGACAAGAGACCCAGTACTTC. The encoded protein is CASNTAAGERQETQYF.